These T cell receptor beta chains were read from a single sample in a study of radiation and T cells in renal cell carcinoma. Libraries were prepared by immunoSEQ multiplex PCR; TCRdb keeps only in-frame clonotypes and omits some of them. Of 100,000 to 150,000 clones in the sample, 80% to 90% were seen once. This specimen consisted of blood, obtained from a patient whose treatment included radiotherapy and nephrectomy. These receptor sequences come from a woman aged 60-75 years with renal cell carcinoma. CDR3s include the opening cysteine and the closing phenylalanine or tryptophan. A D gene is named only where the DNA matches it firmly. Clone size is not always given. Where it is, it says once, few, many or a class for expanded clones.

j_call: TRBJ2-3; clone_size: NA; v_call: TRBV11-2; d_call: NA; cdr3_aa: CASRGPGTDTQYF; cdr3_nt: TGTGCCAGCAGGGGTCCAGGGACAGATACGCAGTATTTT
j_call: TRBJ2-7; clone_size: NA; v_call: TRBV30; d_call: NA; cdr3_aa: CAWSRRSYEQYF; cdr3_nt: TGTGCCTGGAGCAGGCGCTCCTACGAGCAGTACTTC
j_call: TRBJ2-1; clone_size: NA; v_call: TRBV11-2; d_call: TRBD2; cdr3_aa: CASSLVPGLAGAYNEQFF; cdr3_nt: TGTGCCAGCAGCTTAGTTCCGGGACTAGCGGGAGCATACAATGAGCAGTTCTTC
j_call: TRBJ2-3; clone_size: few; v_call: TRBV7-9; d_call: TRBD2; cdr3_aa: CASSPGTSGFTDTQYF; cdr3_nt: TGTGCCAGCAGCCCTGGGACTAGCGGTTTCACAGATACGCAGTATTTT
j_call: TRBJ2-7; clone_size: NA; v_call: TRBV5-1; d_call: TRBD1; cdr3_aa: CASSLGRDRGEQYF; cdr3_nt: TGCGCCAGCAGCTTGGGACGGGACAGGGGCGAGCAGTACTTC
j_call: TRBJ2-5; clone_size: NA; v_call: TRBV19; d_call: NA; cdr3_aa: CASSMIGTQYF; cdr3_nt: TGTGCCAGTAGTATGATTGGGACCCAGTACTTC
j_call: TRBJ2-3; clone_size: NA; v_call: TRBV27; d_call: TRBD2; cdr3_aa: CASSNERGPSTDTQYF; cdr3_nt: TGTGCCAGCAGTAACGAGCGGGGCCCTAGCACAGATACGCAGTATTTT
j_call: TRBJ1-2; clone_size: NA; v_call: TRBV9; d_call: TRBD1; cdr3_aa: CASSVDRGGGYTF; cdr3_nt: TGTGCCAGCAGCGTAGACAGGGGCGGTGGCTACACCTTC
j_call: TRBJ2-3; clone_size: NA; v_call: TRBV2; d_call: TRBD1; cdr3_aa: CASSVWGQTPTDTQYF; cdr3_nt: TGTGCCAGCAGTGTATGGGGACAGACACCCACAGATACGCAGTATTTT
j_call: TRBJ2-6; clone_size: NA; v_call: TRBV6-5; d_call: NA; cdr3_aa: CASSYSTGAGANVLTF; cdr3_nt: TGTGCCAGCAGTTACTCGACCGGGGCCGGGGCCAACGTCCTGACTTTC
j_call: TRBJ1-5; clone_size: NA; v_call: TRBV6-1; d_call: NA; cdr3_aa: CASSGDPGRDQPQHF; cdr3_nt: TGTGCCAGCAGTGGGGACCCAGGTCGTGATCAGCCCCAGCATTTT
j_call: TRBJ1-2; clone_size: NA; v_call: TRBV6-1; d_call: NA; cdr3_aa: CASKLEYGYTF; cdr3_nt: TGTGCCAGCAAGCTGGAATATGGCTACACCTTC
j_call: TRBJ2-7; clone_size: once; v_call: TRBV4-2; d_call: NA; cdr3_aa: CASSQRQDENYEQYF; cdr3_nt: TGTGCCAGCAGCCAGAGACAGGACGAAAACTACGAGCAGTACTTC
j_call: TRBJ1-3; clone_size: NA; v_call: TRBV27; d_call: NA; cdr3_aa: CASSFTPAGNTIYF; cdr3_nt: TGTGCCAGCAGTTTTACTCCGGCTGGAAACACCATATATTTT
j_call: TRBJ1-4; clone_size: few; v_call: TRBV6-5; d_call: NA; cdr3_aa: CASRTFSNEKLFF; cdr3_nt: TGTGCCTCTAGGACATTTTCTAATGAAAAACTGTTTTTT
j_call: TRBJ1-1; clone_size: once; v_call: TRBV28; d_call: NA; cdr3_aa: CASSRGGSPLNTEAFF; cdr3_nt: TGTGCCAGCAGTCGTGGGGGGTCCCCTTTGAACACTGAAGCTTTCTTT
j_call: TRBJ1-6; clone_size: once; v_call: TRBV6-5; d_call: NA; cdr3_aa: CASSYQSINSPLHF; cdr3_nt: TGTGCCAGCAGTTACCAGTCGATAAATTCACCCCTCCACTTT
j_call: TRBJ1-4; clone_size: NA; v_call: TRBV18; d_call: TRBD1; cdr3_aa: CASSPTGEVGEKLFF; cdr3_nt: TGTGCCAGCTCACCAACAGGGGAGGTGGGGGAAAAACTGTTTTTT
j_call: TRBJ1-5; clone_size: NA; v_call: TRBV21-1; d_call: NA; cdr3_aa: CASSTPRPGNQPQHF; cdr3_nt: TGTGCCAGCAGCACCCCTCGGCCGGGGAATCAGCCCCAGCATTTT
j_call: TRBJ1-5; clone_size: NA; v_call: TRBV11-3; d_call: NA; cdr3_aa: CASSLSGEEPQHF; cdr3_nt: TGTGCCAGCAGCTTAAGTGGTGAGGAGCCCCAGCATTTT
j_call: TRBJ2-2; clone_size: NA; v_call: TRBV10-1; d_call: TRBD1; cdr3_aa: CASSESVGQDTGELFF; cdr3_nt: TGCGCCAGCAGTGAGTCGGTGGGACAGGACACCGGGGAGCTGTTTTTT
j_call: TRBJ1-1; clone_size: once; v_call: TRBV30; d_call: NA; cdr3_aa: CAWSVEMRTEAFF; cdr3_nt: TGTGCCTGGAGTGTTGAAATGCGCACTGAAGCTTTCTTT
j_call: TRBJ2-5; clone_size: NA; v_call: TRBV28; d_call: NA; cdr3_aa: CASIPGGRRAVGTQYF; cdr3_nt: TGTGCCAGCATCCCTGGTGGGCGCAGGGCCGTGGGGACCCAGTACTTC
j_call: TRBJ2-1; clone_size: NA; v_call: TRBV9; d_call: NA; cdr3_aa: CASSVGPGSTGQFF; cdr3_nt: TGTGCCAGCAGCGTAGGTCCGGGTTCAACTGGGCAGTTCTTC